Sequencing of this T cell receptor (beta chain) was carried out in a study of blood T cell repertoires in COVID-19. The CDR3 loop spans 20 amino acids. Germline assignment: CDR1 LNHNV and CDR2 YYDKDF (reference sequence). With 5 bases removed from V and 4 bases from J, the gap between germline ends came to 29 bases. Original processing notes: The assay estimated nucleated cells by amplifying reference gene primers. Clones were read by immunoSEQ multiplex PCR, and TCRdb kept only the in-frame ones, dropping some. The DNA was the basis for D and trimming; V, J and clone size are from that table. Of under 50,000 clones in the sample, more than 80% were seen once.

This clonotype was obtained from a man aged 70-80 years with active COVID-19. Sample: peripheral blood. V usage is TRBV15 and J usage is TRBJ2-2, with a possible D match to TRBD1 (5 bases). This CDR3 is CATSPFSNSGAMGITGELFF. In DNA form, the CDR3 reads TGTGCCACCAGCCCCTTCTCTAACAGTGGGGCGATGGGGATCACCGGGGAGCTGTTTTTT.